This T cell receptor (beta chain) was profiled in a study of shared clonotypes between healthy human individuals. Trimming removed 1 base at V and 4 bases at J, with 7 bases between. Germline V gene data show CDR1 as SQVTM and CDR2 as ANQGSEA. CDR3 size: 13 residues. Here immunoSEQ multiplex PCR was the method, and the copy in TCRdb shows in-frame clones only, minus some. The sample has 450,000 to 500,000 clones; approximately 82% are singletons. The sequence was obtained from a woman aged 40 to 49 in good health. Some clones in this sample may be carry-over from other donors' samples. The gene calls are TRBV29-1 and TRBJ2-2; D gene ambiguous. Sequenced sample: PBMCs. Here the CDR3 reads CSVEGPFTGELFF. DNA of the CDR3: TGCAGCGTTGAAGGCCCCTTCACCGGGGAGCTGTTTTTT.